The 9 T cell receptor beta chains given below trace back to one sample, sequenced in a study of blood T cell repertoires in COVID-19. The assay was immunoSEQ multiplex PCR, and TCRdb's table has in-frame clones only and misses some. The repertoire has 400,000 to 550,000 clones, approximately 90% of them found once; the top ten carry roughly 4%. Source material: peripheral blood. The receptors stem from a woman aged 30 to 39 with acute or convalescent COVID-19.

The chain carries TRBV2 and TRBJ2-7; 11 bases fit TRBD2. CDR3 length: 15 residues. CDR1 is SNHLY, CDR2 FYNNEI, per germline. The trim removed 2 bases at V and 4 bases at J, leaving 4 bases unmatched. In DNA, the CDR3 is TGTGCCAGCAGTGAACTAGCGGGGGGAAAGTACGAGCAGTACTTC. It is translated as CASSELAGGKYEQYF.

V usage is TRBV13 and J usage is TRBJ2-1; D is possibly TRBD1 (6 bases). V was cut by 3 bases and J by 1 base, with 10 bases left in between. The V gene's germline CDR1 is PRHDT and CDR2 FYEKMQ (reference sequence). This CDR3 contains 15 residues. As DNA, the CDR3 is TGTGCCAGCAGCTTCCGGACAGCATCCTACAATGAGCAGTTCTTC. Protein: CASSFRTASYNEQFF.

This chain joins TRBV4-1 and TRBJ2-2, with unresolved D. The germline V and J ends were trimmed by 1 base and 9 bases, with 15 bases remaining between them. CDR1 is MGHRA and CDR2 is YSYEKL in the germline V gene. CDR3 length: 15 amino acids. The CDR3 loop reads CASSQVNPTLRELFF. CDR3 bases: TGCGCCAGCAGCCAAGTTAACCCAACTCTAAGGGAGCTGTTTTTT.

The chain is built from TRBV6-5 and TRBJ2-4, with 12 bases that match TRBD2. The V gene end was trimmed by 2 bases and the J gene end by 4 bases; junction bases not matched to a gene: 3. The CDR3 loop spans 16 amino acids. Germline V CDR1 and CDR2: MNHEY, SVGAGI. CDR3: CASSYRTSGDKNIQYF. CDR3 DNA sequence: TGTGCCAGCAGTTACAGGACTAGCGGGGATAAAAACATTCAGTACTTC.

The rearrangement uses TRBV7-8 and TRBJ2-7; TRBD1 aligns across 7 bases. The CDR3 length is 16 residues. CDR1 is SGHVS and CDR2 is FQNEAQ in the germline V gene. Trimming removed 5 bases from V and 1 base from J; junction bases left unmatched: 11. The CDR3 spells CASSAFSGTASYEQYF. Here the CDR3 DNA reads TGTGCCAGCAGCGCTTTTTCCGGGACAGCTTCCTACGAGCAGTACTTC. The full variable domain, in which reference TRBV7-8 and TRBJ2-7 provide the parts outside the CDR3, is GAGVSQSPRYKVAKRGQDVALRCDPISGHVSLFWYQQALGQGPEFLTYFQNEAQLDKSGLPSDRFFAERPEGSVSTLKIQRTQQEDSAVYLCASSAFSGTASYEQYFGPGTRLTVT.

The CDR3 coding sequence is TGTGCCAGCAGTGACAAGGCGTTAGGGAGATTCTCCTACGAGCAGTACTTC. Protein product: CASSDKALGRFSYEQYF. The genes are TRBV6-1 and TRBJ2-7; tentative D call: TRBD2 (5 bases). The length of the CDR3 is 17 residues. Trimming removed 3 bases from V and 0 bases from J, with 18 bases in between. The germline gives CDR1 MNHNS, CDR2 SASEGT.

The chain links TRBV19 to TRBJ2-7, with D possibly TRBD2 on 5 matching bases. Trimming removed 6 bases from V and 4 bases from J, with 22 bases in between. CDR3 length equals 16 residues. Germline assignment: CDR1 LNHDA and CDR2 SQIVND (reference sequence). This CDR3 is CASSSTRVGGRYEQYF. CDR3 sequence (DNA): TGTGCCAGTAGCTCTACCCGCGTAGGAGGAAGGTACGAGCAGTACTTC.

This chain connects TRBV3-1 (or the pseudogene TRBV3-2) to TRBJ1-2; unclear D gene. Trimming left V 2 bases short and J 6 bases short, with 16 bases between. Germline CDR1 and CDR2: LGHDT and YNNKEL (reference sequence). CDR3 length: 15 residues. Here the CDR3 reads CASSQSEEGRNGYTF. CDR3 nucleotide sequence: TGTGCCAGCAGCCAATCAGAGGAGGGCCGGAATGGCTACACCTTC.

This CDR3 reads CATSDPRGGSDTQYF. Written as DNA, the CDR3 is TGTGCCACCAGTGATCCACGCGGGGGGTCAGATACGCAGTATTTT. The J gene is TRBJ2-3, the V gene TRBV24-1; 8 nucleotides line up with TRBD2. Germline CDR1 and CDR2: KGHDR and SFDVKD. The length of the CDR3 is 15 residues. The ends lost 3 bases at V and 4 bases at J; junction bases unmatched: 5.